The present TCR beta chain was sequenced within a study of identical twins. All donors comprised healthy Caucasians. Findings and caveats of the study: Beta out-of-frame twin sharing showed a weaker excess.

Via MiXCR, TCRdb re-called the 5' RACE reads, giving one row per CDR3 protein. Of some 730,000 distinct CDR3 sequences in the sample, around a sixth are singletons; the top ten hold about an eighth. The CDR3 is 13 residues long. Trimming removed 7 bases from V and 2 bases from J, with 13 bases in between. The germline V gene has CDR1 DFQATT and CDR2 SNEGSKA (reference sequence). This clonotype has at least ten counts. What it binds is unknown. The sample was also reused in another study, on T cells expressing NK-cell markers. This second study notes: Alpha-beta TCR T cells were the sole sorting target in several experiments, owing to an anti-gamma-delta TCR antibody. A few of the donors also had these clonotypes leading their CD3+CD56-NKG2C+ fraction.

The chain has TRBV20-1 and TRBJ2-3; perhaps TRBD2 as D (6 bases). The sequenced sample consisted of PBMCs. This sequence originates from a woman aged 18-30 years in good health. The CDR3 DNA reads as TGCAGTGTCCAGCGGGCTACCACAGATACGCAGTATTTT. It codes for CSVQRATTDTQYF.